Each of the 10 T cell receptor beta chains below was sequenced from the same sample in a study of PD-L1 blockade in urothelial cancer. Generated by immunoSEQ multiplex PCR, the TCRdb table keeps only in-frame clones and is missing some. The sample contains some 41,000 clones, approximately 89% of which appear only once. Here the sequenced sample was PBMCs, taken around atezolizumab (anti-PD-L1) treatment. All receptors come from a man aged 80 or over with urothelial cancer.

The chain employs TRBV6-1 and TRBJ2-3; 8 bases align to TRBD2. V lost 8 bases, J lost 1 base, and 8 bases stayed unmatched. In germline, CDR1 is MNHNS, CDR2 SASEGT. CDR3 length: 15 residues. CDR3 in DNA: TGTGCCAGCGTCCCGGGGGGGAAGGGCACAGATACGCAGTATTTT. It encodes CASVPGGKGTDTQYF.

The chain links TRBV7-9 to TRBJ2-7; 14 bases fit TRBD2. The CDR3 is made up of 15 amino acids. CDR1 SEHNR and CDR2 FQNEAQ come from the germline V gene (reference sequence). The CDR3 reads CASGLAGGPTYEQYF. The CDR3 DNA is TGTGCTAGCGGACTAGCGGGAGGTCCCACCTACGAGCAGTACTTC.

The chain uses TRBV9 and TRBJ2-3, with TRBD1 identical over 11 bases. V lost 0 bases, J lost 2 bases, and 8 bases stayed unmatched. The CDR3 is made up of 18 amino acids. CDR1 is SGDLS, CDR2 YYNGEE, per germline. The CDR3 protein is CASSVVGTGGRYTDTQYF. Here the CDR3 DNA reads TGTGCCAGCAGCGTAGTTGGGACAGGGGGGAGATACACAGATACGCAGTATTTT.

The chain joins TRBV27 to TRBJ2-5, with D perhaps TRBD2 (5 bases). Trimming left V 7 bases short and J 2 bases short, with 11 bases between. Germline values: CDR1 MNHEY, CDR2 SMNVEV (reference sequence). The CDR3 has 13 residues. CDR3 sequence: CASMSGHQETQYF. The CDR3 DNA reads as TGTGCCAGCATGAGCGGCCATCAAGAGACCCAGTACTTC.

The CDR3 loop is CASSQDGHGYTF. The CDR3 DNA reads TGTGCCAGCAGCCAAGATGGCCATGGCTACACCTTC. The rearrangement joins TRBV14 to TRBJ1-2; the D is unclear. Germline lookup yields CDR1 SGHDN and CDR2 FVKESK. The CDR3 has 12 residues. Deletions cut 0 bases from V and 6 bases from J, with 5 bases between.

The chain joins TRBV5-1 to TRBJ2-2; possibly TRBD1 for D (6 bases). Looked up from germline, CDR1 is SGHRS and CDR2 is YFSETQ. The V and J ends lost 7 bases and 6 bases respectively, with 25 bases between them. The CDR3 spans 17 residues. This CDR3 reads CASYPLALRQGSGELFF. CDR3 DNA sequence: TGCGCCAGCTACCCCTTGGCCCTTAGGCAGGGGTCCGGGGAGCTGTTTTTT.

This chain uses TRBV10-1 with TRBJ1-1, with TRBD1 identical over 7 bases. The CDR3 spans 15 residues. CDR1 and CDR2 (germline): WNHNN, SYGVQD (reference sequence). Germline trimming cut 6 bases from V and 1 base from J; bases unmatched to any gene: 8. DNA of the CDR3: TGCGCCAGCAGGACTACCCGGGACAGGAACACTGAAGCTTTCTTT. Protein: CASRTTRDRNTEAFF.

The rearrangement joins TRBV5-1 to TRBJ2-7, with 8 bases fitting TRBD1. Trimming took 0 bases from V and 6 from J; bases not matched to a gene: 11. Germline CDR1 and CDR2: SGHRS and YFSETQ. CDR3 length: 16 residues. The CDR3 reads CASSLDPRTGRSEQYF. The CDR3 nucleotides read TGCGCCAGCAGCTTGGATCCCAGGACAGGGAGGAGCGAGCAGTACTTC.

The genes are TRBV9 and TRBJ2-3, with 10 positions matching TRBD2. The CDR3 length is 15 residues. Germline V gene lookup returns CDR1 SGDLS and CDR2 YYNGEE. With V trimmed by 0 bases and J by 3 bases, 1 base remained unmatched. The CDR3 coding sequence is TGTGCCAGCAGCGTAGAGCGGGGGGGGACAGATACGCAGTATTTT. Its translation: CASSVERGGTDTQYF.

This clone has only a few counts. The chain uses TRBV7-9 and TRBJ1-4; D is unclear. Trimming stripped 9 bases from V and 5 bases from J, with 7 bases between. This CDR3 has 11 residues. Per germline, CDR1 SEHNR and CDR2 FQNEAQ (reference sequence). The CDR3 nucleotides read TGTGCCAGTCAGAAGAATGAAAAACTGTTTTTT. Encoded protein: CASQKNEKLFF.